This T cell receptor (beta chain) is from a study of T-cell memory formation after mild COVID-19. CDR1 LNHDA and CDR2 SQIVND come from the germline V gene (reference sequence). V was cut by 1 base and J by 2 bases, with 18 bases left in between. There are 18 residues in the CDR3. This clonotype was counted only a few times. Its antigen is unknown. Findings of the study overall: Contracting clones localized mainly to CM and EM when CD4+ and mainly to EMRA when CD8+.

TCRdb reanalysed the 5' RACE reads using MiXCR and keeps one entry per CDR3 protein. This table holds hundreds of thousands of distinct CDR3 sequences, roughly 21% found once. This clonotype originated in an adult woman who had mild COVID-19 (a few samples of this study predate the infection). Cell type and time point are not known. Sequenced input: PBMCs or a T cell subset sorted from them (not recorded which). This chain links TRBV19 with TRBJ1-5; possible D gene TRBD1, 6 bases. In DNA form, the CDR3 reads TGTGCCAGTAGTATAGGCAGGGGAGTCTTAGATGGCAATCAGCCCCAGCATTTT. This translates into CASSIGRGVLDGNQPQHF.